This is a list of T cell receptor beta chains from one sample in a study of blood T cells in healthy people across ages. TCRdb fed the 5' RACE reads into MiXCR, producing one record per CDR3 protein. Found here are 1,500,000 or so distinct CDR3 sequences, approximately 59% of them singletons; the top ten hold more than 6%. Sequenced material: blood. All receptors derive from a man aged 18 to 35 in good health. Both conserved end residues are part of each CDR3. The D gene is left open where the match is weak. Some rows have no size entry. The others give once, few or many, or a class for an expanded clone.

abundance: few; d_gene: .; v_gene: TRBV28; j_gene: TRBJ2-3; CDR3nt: TGTGCCAGCAGTCCTGGGGTAGGGGGAGATACGCAGTATTTT; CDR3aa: CASSPGVGGDTQYF
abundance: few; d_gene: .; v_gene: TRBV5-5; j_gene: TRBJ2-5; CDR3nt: TGTGCCAGCAGCTTGGATACGCAGGGGGAGACCCAGTACTTC; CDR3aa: CASSLDTQGETQYF
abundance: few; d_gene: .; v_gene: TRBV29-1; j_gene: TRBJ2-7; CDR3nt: TGCAGCGTTGCAGGAGCAGGGTTCGAGCAGTACTTC; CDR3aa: CSVAGAGFEQYF
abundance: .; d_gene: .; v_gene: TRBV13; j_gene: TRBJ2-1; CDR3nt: TGTGCCAGCAGCTCCGGGTCGTCCAAGGGTGAGCAGTTCTTC; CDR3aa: CASSSGSSKGEQFF
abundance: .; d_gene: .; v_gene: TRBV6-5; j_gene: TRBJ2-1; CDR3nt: TGTGCCAGCAGTTACGTGGAGGCCCGCTACAATGAGCAGTTCTTC; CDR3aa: CASSYVEARYNEQFF
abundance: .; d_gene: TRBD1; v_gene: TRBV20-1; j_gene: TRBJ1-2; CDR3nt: TGCAGTGCTAGTAAGGGACAGCCTTCGGGCTACACCTTC; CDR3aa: CSASKGQPSGYTF
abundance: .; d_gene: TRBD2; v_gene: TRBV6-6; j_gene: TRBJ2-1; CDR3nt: TGTGCCAGCAGTTACACTAGCGGGAATGTTGATGAGCAGTTCTTC; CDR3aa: CASSYTSGNVDEQFF
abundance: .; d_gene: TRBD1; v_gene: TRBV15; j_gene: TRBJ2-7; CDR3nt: TGTGCCACCAGCAGAGACTCGGACAGGGACCACGAGCAGTACTTC; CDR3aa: CATSRDSDRDHEQYF
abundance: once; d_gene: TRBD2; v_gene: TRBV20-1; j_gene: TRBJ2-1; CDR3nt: TGCAGTGCGAGCACTAGCGGGTACGATGAGCAGTTCTTC; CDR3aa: CSASTSGYDEQFF
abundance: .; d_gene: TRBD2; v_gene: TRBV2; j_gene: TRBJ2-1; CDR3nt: TGTGCCAGCAGTCCGTGGACTAGCGGGAGGTCCAATGAGCAGTTCTTC; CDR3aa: CASSPWTSGRSNEQFF
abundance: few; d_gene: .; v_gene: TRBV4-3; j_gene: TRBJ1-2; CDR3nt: TGCGCCAGCAGCCAAGTTCGGGGAAACAACGGCTACACCTTC; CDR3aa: CASSQVRGNNGYTF
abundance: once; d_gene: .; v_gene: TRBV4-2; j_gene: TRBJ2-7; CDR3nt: TGTGCCAGCAGCCATCGTTTAGGGGAAGCATACGAGCAGTACTTC; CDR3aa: CASSHRLGEAYEQYF
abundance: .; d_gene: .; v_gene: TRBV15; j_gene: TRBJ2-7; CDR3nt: TGTGCCACCAGCAGAGGTAGGGGCCAGAGCTACGAGCAGTACTTC; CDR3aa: CATSRGRGQSYEQYF
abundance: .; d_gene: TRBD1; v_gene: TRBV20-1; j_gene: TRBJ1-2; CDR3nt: TGCAGTGCTAGAGATGCCCCTCGTATAGGACAGGGGGACTATGGCTACACCTTC; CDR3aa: CSARDAPRIGQGDYGYTF
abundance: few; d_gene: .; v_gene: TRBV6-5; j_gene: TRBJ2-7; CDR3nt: TGTGCCAGCAGTTACTCGAGCCAGCTTAGCTACGAGCAGTACTTC; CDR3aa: CASSYSSQLSYEQYF
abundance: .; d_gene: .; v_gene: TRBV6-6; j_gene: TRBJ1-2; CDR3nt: TGTGCCAGCAGCCAAGCCCAGATCGATGGCTACACCTTC; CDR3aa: CASSQAQIDGYTF
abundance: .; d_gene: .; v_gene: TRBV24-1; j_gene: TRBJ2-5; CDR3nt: TGTGCCACCAGTGATTTTAGTGTTGGGGCTACCCAAGAGACCCAGTACTTC; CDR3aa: CATSDFSVGATQETQYF
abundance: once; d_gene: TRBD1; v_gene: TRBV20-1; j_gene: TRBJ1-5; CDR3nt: TGCAGTGGACGCAGGGGGCCGAGCAATCAGCCCCAGCATTTT; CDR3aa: CSGRRGPSNQPQHF
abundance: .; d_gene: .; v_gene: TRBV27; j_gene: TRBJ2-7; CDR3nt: TGTGCCCGCAGTTTATCGAGAGGTGGCGAGCAGTACTTC; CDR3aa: CARSLSRGGEQYF
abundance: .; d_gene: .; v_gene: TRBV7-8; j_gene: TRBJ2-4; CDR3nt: TGTGCCAGCAGCTTAGGAGGTGGTGTTTTTAGAAACATTCAGTACTTC; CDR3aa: CASSLGGGVFRNIQYF
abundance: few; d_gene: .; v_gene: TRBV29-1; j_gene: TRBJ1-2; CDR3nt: TGCAGCGTTGCAAAGGGTTATGGCTACACCTTC; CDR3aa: CSVAKGYGYTF
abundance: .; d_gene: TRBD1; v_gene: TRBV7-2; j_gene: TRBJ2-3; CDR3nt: TGTGCCAGCAGCCGGGACAGGGGAACAACAGATACGCAGTATTTT; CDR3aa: CASSRDRGTTDTQYF
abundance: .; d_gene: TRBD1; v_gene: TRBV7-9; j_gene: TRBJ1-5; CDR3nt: TGTGCCAGCAGCCTGACAGGGGGTGTTCAGCCCCAGCATTTT; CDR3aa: CASSLTGGVQPQHF
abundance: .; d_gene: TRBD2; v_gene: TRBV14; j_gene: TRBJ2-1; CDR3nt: TGTGCCAGCAGCCAAGAATGGACTAGCGGACAGTTCTTC; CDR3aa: CASSQEWTSGQFF
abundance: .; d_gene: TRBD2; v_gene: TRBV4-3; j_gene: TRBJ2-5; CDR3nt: TGCGCCAGCAGCCAAGGACTAGCGGATTACCAAGCGACCCAGTACTTC; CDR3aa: CASSQGLADYQATQYF
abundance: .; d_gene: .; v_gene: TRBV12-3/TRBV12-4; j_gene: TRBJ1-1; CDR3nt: TGTGCCAGCATTCCTCGCGGGGGGTGGACTGAAGCTTTCTTT; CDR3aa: CASIPRGGWTEAFF
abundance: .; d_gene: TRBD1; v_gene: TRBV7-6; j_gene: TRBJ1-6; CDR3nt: TGTGCCAGCAGCCGGACAGGGGGGAAGAATTCACCCCTCCACTTT; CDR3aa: CASSRTGGKNSPLHF
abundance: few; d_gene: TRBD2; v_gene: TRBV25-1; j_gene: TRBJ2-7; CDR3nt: TGTGCCAGCAGGGGACTAGCGGGACGCGAGCAGTACTTC; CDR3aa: CASRGLAGREQYF
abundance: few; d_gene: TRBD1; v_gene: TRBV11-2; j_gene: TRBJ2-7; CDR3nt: TGTGCCAGCAGCTACCCGACAGGGGTCTCCTACGAGCAGTACTTC; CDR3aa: CASSYPTGVSYEQYF
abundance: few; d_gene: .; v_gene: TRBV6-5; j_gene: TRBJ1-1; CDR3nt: TGTGCCAGCAGTTGGGACGGCGGCTGGAACACTGAAGCTTTCTTT; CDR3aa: CASSWDGGWNTEAFF
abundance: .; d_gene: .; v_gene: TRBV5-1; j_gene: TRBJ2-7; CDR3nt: TGCGCCAGCAGCATGGACGGAACGAGATCCTACGAGCAGTACTTC; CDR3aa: CASSMDGTRSYEQYF
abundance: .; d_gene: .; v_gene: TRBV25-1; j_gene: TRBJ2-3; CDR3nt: TGTGCCAGCAGGGACCGTGATACGCAGTATTTT; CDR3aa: CASRDRDTQYF
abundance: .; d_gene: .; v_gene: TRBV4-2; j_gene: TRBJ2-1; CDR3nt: TGTGCCAGCAGCCAAGAGGATATACATCTCAGCTTTGAGCAGTTCTTC; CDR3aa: CASSQEDIHLSFEQFF
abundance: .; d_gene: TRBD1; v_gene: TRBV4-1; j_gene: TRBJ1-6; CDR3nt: TGCGCCAGCAGCCAAGAAGGGGGCAGGGTATCGGCCCTCCACTTT; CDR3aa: CASSQEGGRVSALHF
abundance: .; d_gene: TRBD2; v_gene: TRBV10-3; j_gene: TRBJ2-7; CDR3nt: TGTGCCATCAGGATCGGGACTAGCAATGCCGAGCAGTACTTC; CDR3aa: CAIRIGTSNAEQYF
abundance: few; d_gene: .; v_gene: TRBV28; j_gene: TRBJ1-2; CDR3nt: TGTGCCAGTCTCCCCGGGGCGGGGTTTGGCTACACCTTC; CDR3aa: CASLPGAGFGYTF
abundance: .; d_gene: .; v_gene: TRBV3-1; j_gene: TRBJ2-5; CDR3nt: TGTGCCAGCAGCCAAGTGAATGCGGAAGAGACCCAGTACTTC; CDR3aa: CASSQVNAEETQYF
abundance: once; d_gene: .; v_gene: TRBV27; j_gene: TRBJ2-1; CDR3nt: TGTGCCAGCAGTGGGGGGCCCGGATCCTACAATGAGCAGTTCTTC; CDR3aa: CASSGGPGSYNEQFF
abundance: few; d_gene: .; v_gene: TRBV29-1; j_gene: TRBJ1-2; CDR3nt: TGCAGCGTTGAAACTTATACTCACTCGGGGGGGAGCTATGGCTACACCTTC; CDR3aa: CSVETYTHSGGSYGYTF
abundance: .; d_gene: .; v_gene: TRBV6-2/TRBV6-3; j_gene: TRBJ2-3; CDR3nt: TGTGCCAGCAGATCGGACGGGCCCACCACGGATACGCAGTATTTT; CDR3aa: CASRSDGPTTDTQYF
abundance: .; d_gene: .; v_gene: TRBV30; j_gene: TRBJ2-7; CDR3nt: TGTGCCTGGAGTGGGGGCCACGAGCAGTACTTC; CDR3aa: CAWSGGHEQYF
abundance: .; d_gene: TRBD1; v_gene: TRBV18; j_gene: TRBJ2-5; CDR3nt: TGTGCCAGCTCACCAGTCGGACAGGGAGAGACCCAGTACTTC; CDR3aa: CASSPVGQGETQYF
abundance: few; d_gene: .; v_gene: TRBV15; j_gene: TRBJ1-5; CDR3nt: TGTGCCACCAGCAGGTCGGGACTTAGGGCACGGCAGCCCCAGCATTTT; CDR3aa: CATSRSGLRARQPQHF
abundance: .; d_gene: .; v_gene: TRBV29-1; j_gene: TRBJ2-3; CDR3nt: TGCAGCGTTGAAGATTTCGGAGTAACCCTCACAGATACGCAGTATTTT; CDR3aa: CSVEDFGVTLTDTQYF
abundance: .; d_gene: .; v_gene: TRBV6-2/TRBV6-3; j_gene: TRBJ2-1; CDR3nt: TGTGCCAGCAGTTTCGGGACTTACTACAATGAGCAGTTCTTC; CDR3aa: CASSFGTYYNEQFF
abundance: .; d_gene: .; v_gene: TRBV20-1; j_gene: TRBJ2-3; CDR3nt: TGCAGTGCTAGCACTTTAGGTGCATATACGCAGTATTTT; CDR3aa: CSASTLGAYTQYF
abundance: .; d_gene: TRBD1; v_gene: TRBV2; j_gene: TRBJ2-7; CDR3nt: TGTGCCAGCAGCAGGGGGCCCACCTACGAGCAGTACTTC; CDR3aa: CASSRGPTYEQYF
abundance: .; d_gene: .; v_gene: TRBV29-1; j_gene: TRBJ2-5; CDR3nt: TGCAGCGTTCGACATAACCAAGAGACCCAGTACTTC; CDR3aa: CSVRHNQETQYF
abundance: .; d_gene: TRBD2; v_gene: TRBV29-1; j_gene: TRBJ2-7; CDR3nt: TGCAGCGTTGAAGATATGGTAGCGGGAGTTCGCTCCTACGAGCAGTACTTC; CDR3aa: CSVEDMVAGVRSYEQYF
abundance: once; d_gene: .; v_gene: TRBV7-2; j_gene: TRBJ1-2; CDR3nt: TGTGCCAGCAGCCGCAGGAGGGCGGGACGGGACTATGGCTACACCTTC; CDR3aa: CASSRRRAGRDYGYTF
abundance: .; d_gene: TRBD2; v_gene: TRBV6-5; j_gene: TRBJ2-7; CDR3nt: TGTGCCAGCAGTTACCAAGCTAGCGGGACCGACTACGAGCAGTACTTC; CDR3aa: CASSYQASGTDYEQYF
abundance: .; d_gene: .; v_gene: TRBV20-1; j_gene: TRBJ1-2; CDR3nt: TGCAGTGCTAGGGGGACCGTTAACTATGGCTACACCTTC; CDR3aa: CSARGTVNYGYTF